The 28 T cell receptor beta chains below were found in one sample sequenced in a study of regulatory T cells in long-lasting Graves disease. Indicated time point: newly diagnosed GD, antithyroid drugs for less than 3 months. PBMC RNA served as the TCR library source. Building the TCR beta libraries relied on iRepertoire HTBI primers, and CDR3 regions underwent Arm-PCR. One entry per CDR3 protein results from TCRdb running MiXCR on the multiplex PCR reads. Of 450,000 to 600,000 distinct CDR3 sequences in the sample, around 16% were seen once. This sample also appeared in a second study, on T cells in Graves' hyperthyroidism and ophthalmopathy.

The material was peripheral blood mononuclear cells (PBMCs), obtained at new diagnosis, from a patient treated with antithyroid drugs. These receptors originate from a man aged 40-50 years with Graves disease.

This clonotype was seen only a few times. The chain couples TRBV19 to TRBJ2-7; the D call may be TRBD1 or TRBD2 (5 bases each). Trimming stripped 8 bases from V and 3 bases from J, with 17 bases between. Germline values: CDR1 LNHDA, CDR2 SQIVND (reference sequence). The CDR3 length is 14 residues. The chain's CDR3 is CASGRDDLGYEQYF. In DNA form, the CDR3 reads TGTGCCAGTGGAAGGGACGACCTGGGCTACGAGCAGTACTTC.

V usage is TRBV19 and J usage is TRBJ2-1; 7 nucleotides match TRBD1. The CDR3 runs to 12 residues. Germline-derived CDR1 and CDR2 are LNHDA and SQIVND (reference sequence). Trimming removed 10 bases from V and 5 bases from J; junction bases left unmatched: 5. CDR3 amino acids: CAIRGLDNEQFF. The CDR3 DNA is TGTGCCATTAGGGGGCTCGACAATGAGCAGTTCTTC.

The sample holds many counts of this clonotype. The genes are TRBV29-1 and TRBJ2-1; possible D gene TRBD2, 5 bases. V lost 5 bases, J lost 4 bases, and 12 bases lay in between. This CDR3 region has 13 residues. Germline CDR1 and CDR2: SQVTM and ANQGSEA. The CDR3 DNA follows: TGCAGCGTTTTGGAGGAATGGTACAATGAGCAGTTCTTC. Translated: CSVLEEWYNEQFF.

In its sample, this clonotype was seen many times. The CDR3 is CASSRVTTGTQYF. For the CDR3, the DNA is TGTGCCAGCAGCCGAGTAACGACTGGGACGCAGTATTTT. The J gene is TRBJ2-3, the V gene TRBV3-1; D is uncertain. V shed 4 bases and J shed 9 bases, with 14 bases lying between them. CDR3 length: 13 amino acids. Germline values: CDR1 LGHDT, CDR2 YNNKEL (reference sequence).

This chain connects TRBV24-1 to TRBJ1-1; TRBD1 agrees at 10 bases. Germline V lookup: CDR1 KGHDR, CDR2 SFDVKD. There are 17 residues in the CDR3. The V gene end was trimmed by 4 bases and the J gene end by 1 base; junction bases not matched to a gene: 8. The CDR3 region is CATSDSRTGGRNTEAFF. CDR3 sequence (DNA): TGTGCCACCAGTGACTCCCGGACAGGGGGTCGGAACACTGAAGCTTTCTTT.

In this sample, this clonotype turned up many times. The chain uses TRBV24-1 and TRBJ2-1, with D uncertain. Per the germline V gene, CDR1 is KGHDR and CDR2 is SFDVKD. CDR3 size: 17 residues. The germline V and J ends were trimmed by 3 bases and 3 bases, with 17 bases remaining between them. This CDR3 reads CATSDPDQAEYYNEQFF. CDR3 nucleotide sequence: TGTGCCACCAGTGATCCAGATCAGGCGGAGTACTACAATGAGCAGTTCTTC.

This clonotype was counted at least ten times. At one boundary the junction diverges from the germline segment, which might be a read error. The J gene is TRBJ2-7, the V gene TRBV7-9; 8 nucleotides align to TRBD1. The CDR3 runs to 17 residues. Germline CDR1 SEHNR, CDR2 FQNEAQ (reference sequence). CDR3: CASSLDVGAGGSHEQYF. The CDR3 nucleotides read TGTGCCAGCAGCTTAGATGTTGGGGCAGGGGGCTCCCACGAGCAGTACTTC.

The rearrangement links TRBV9 to TRBJ2-3, with D unclear. The germline V and J ends were trimmed by 0 bases and 4 bases, with 12 bases remaining between them. The germline CDR1 and CDR2 sequences are SGDLS and YYNGEE. This CDR3 spans 15 amino acids. The CDR3 DNA is TGTGCCAGCAGCGTAGAAGGAGTCGTCGCAGATACGCAGTATTTT. Protein: CASSVEGVVADTQYF.

This clonotype was counted a few times. The J gene is TRBJ2-1, the V gene TRBV19; TRBD2 aligns across 10 bases. The length of the CDR3 is 17 residues. Germline loops: CDR1 LNHDA, CDR2 SQIVND (reference sequence). The V and J ends lost 3 bases and 9 bases, in that order; junction bases with no gene match: 14. The CDR3 sequence is CASSIRAGLALGSEQFF. The CDR3 DNA sequence: TGTGCCAGTAGTATTCGGGCGGGACTAGCGCTGGGGAGTGAGCAGTTCTTC. Full variable domain (rest looked up from reference TRBV19 and TRBJ2-1): DGGITQSPKYLFRKEGQNVTLSCEQNLNHDAMYWYRQDPGQGLRLIYYSQIVNDFQKGDIAEGYSVSREKKESFPLTVTSAQKNPTAFYLCASSIRAGLALGSEQFFGPGTRLTVL.

As for this clonotype: A junction boundary mismatches the germline segment, possibly from a read error. The rearrangement joins TRBV28 to TRBJ2-1; 7 bases fit TRBD2. The germline gives CDR1 MDHEN, CDR2 SYDVKM. The CDR3 runs 16 residues. The CDR3 spells CASGLGSSGNYNEQFF. In DNA, the CDR3 is TGTGCCAGCGGTTTAGGATCTAGCGGAAACTACAATGAGCAGTTCTTC.

This clonotype was seen a few times. The gene calls are TRBV29-1 and TRBJ1-1; D is undetermined. CDR1 is SQVTM, CDR2 ANQGSEA, per germline. Trimming took off 4 bases at V and 4 bases at J, with 4 bases between the two ends. The CDR3 runs 10 residues. The CDR3 DNA follows: TGCAGCGTTGGAAGCACTGAAGCTTTCTTT. Its protein is CSVGSTEAFF.

This sequence joins TRBV7-3 and TRBJ2-6; D unresolved. Trimming took off 6 bases at V and 5 bases at J, with 8 bases between the two ends. Germline CDR1 reads SGHTA; CDR2 reads FQGTGA. The CDR3 length is 13 residues. The CDR3 spells CASSQSRANVLTF. DNA of the CDR3: TGTGCCAGCAGTCAATCCAGGGCCAACGTCCTGACTTTC. Supplemented by reference TRBV7-3 and TRBJ2-6, the full variable domain reads GAGVSQTPSNKVTEKGKYVELRCDPISGHTALYWYRQSLGQGPEFLIYFQGTGAADDSGLPNDRFFAVRPEGSVSTLKIQRTERGDSAVYLCASSQSRANVLTFGAGSRLTVL.

This clonotype was found a few times. The chain uses TRBV7-8 and TRBJ1-4, with D maybe TRBD1 (6 bases). The germline V gene has CDR1 SGHVS and CDR2 FQNEAQ. Trimming shortened V by 5 bases and J by 3 bases, and 13 bases separated the two germline ends. The CDR3 length is 15 residues. This CDR3 is CASSHNRVANEKLFF. CDR3 DNA: TGTGCCAGCAGCCACAACAGGGTTGCTAATGAAAAACTGTTTTTT.

The J gene is TRBJ1-2, the V gene TRBV4-1; D unresolved. The CDR3 is 16 amino acids. V was clipped by 0 bases and J by 1 base, with 12 bases between them. CDR1 is MGHRA and CDR2 is YSYEKL in the germline V gene. Here the CDR3 DNA reads TGCGCCAGCAGCCAAGATCCCCGCCCAGATAACTATGGCTACACCTTC. This encodes CASSQDPRPDNYGYTF.

This clonotype has at least ten counts. The chain links TRBV6-1 to TRBJ2-3; D perhaps matches TRBD2 (6 bases). Germline V gene data show CDR1 as MNHNS and CDR2 as SASEGT. V lost 7 bases and J lost 1, with 15 bases in between. This CDR3 spans 15 amino acids. The DNA of the CDR3 is TGTGCCAGCAAGACCACGGGAGCCGGCACAGATACGCAGTATTTT. Amino acid sequence: CASKTTGAGTDTQYF.

In this sample, this clonotype turned up many times. CDR3 protein: CASTISGSTDTQYF. The CDR3 coding sequence is TGCGCCAGCACCATTAGCGGGAGCACAGATACGCAGTATTTT. The chain recombines TRBV5-1 with TRBJ2-3; 7 nucleotides align to TRBD2. Trimming removed 6 bases from V and 0 bases from J; junction bases left unmatched: 4. Germline V CDR1 and CDR2: SGHRS, YFSETQ. The CDR3 runs 14 residues.

The chain is built from TRBV6-2 or TRBV6-3 and TRBJ1-5; unclear D gene. This CDR3 is built from 15 residues. V lost 5 bases to trimming and J lost 0 bases, with 11 bases between them. Germline values: CDR1 MNHEY, CDR2 SVGEGT. The CDR3 reads CASSEWGYSNQPQHF. CDR3 sequence (DNA): TGTGCCAGCAGTGAATGGGGATATAGCAATCAGCCCCAGCATTTT.

This clonotype was observed at least ten times. The chain employs TRBV5-1 and TRBJ2-3; 13 nucleotides align to TRBD2. CDR3 length: 15 amino acids. Germline loops: CDR1 SGHRS, CDR2 YFSETQ. V gave up 4 bases and J gave up 5 bases; unmatched junction bases: 4. Here the CDR3 DNA reads TGCGCCAGCAGCCTAGGGACTAGCGGGAAAGATACGCAGTATTTT. Its translation is CASSLGTSGKDTQYF.

Ten or more counts support this clonotype. This chain uses TRBV2 with TRBJ2-5; possibly TRBD1 or TRBD2 for D (6 bases each). Deletions cut 7 bases from V and 5 bases from J, with 17 bases between. The CDR3 extends over 14 amino acids. CDR1 SNHLY and CDR2 FYNNEI come from the germline V gene. CDR3 nucleotide sequence: TGTGCCAGCAACGGGGGCCCGAGGGGGGAGACCCAGTACTTC. It is translated as CASNGGPRGETQYF.

As regards this clonotype: Possible read error: a much larger clone is one base away. This sequence joins TRBV6-1 and TRBJ1-5; tentatively, D is TRBD1 (5 bases). The germline V and J ends were trimmed by 7 bases and 1 base, with 14 bases remaining between them. The CDR3 loop spans 15 amino acids. Germline-derived CDR1 and CDR2 are MNHNS and SASEGT. CDR3 residues: CASTWGGGSNQPQHF. The CDR3 nucleotides are TGTGCCAGCACGTGGGGGGGTGGGAGCAATCAGCCCCAGCATTTT.

This clonotype was recorded many times. This chain joins TRBV20-1 and TRBJ1-1, with TRBD1 as a possible D gene (5 bases). V lost 7 bases and J 4 bases, leaving 19 bases between the germline ends. The CDR3 loop spans 14 amino acids. Germline-derived CDR1 and CDR2 are DFQATT and SNEGSKA (reference sequence). The CDR3 region has the DNA TGCAGTGATGAGGGTAGAGGGGTTTGCACTGAAGCTTTCTTT. Translating it yields CSDEGRGVCTEAFF.

A word on this clonotype: An end of the junction does not agree with germline; a read error may underlie this. The CDR3, as DNA: TGCGCCAGCAGCCAAGTATTGGACACTGAAGCTTCCTTT. Encoded protein: CASSQVLDTEASF. V gene TRBV5-1 combines with J gene TRBJ1-1; possibly TRBD1 for D (5 bases). CDR1 and CDR2 (germline): SGHRS, YFSETQ. The CDR3 runs 13 residues.

This clonotype was counted ten times or more. This chain uses TRBV28 with TRBJ2-7; the D gene is possibly TRBD2 (6 bases). This CDR3 spans 14 amino acids. V lost 8 bases and J lost 2, with 16 bases in between. Looked up from germline, CDR1 is MDHEN and CDR2 is SYDVKM. CDR3 residues: CASLTAGPPYEQYF. In nucleotides, the CDR3 is TGTGCCAGCCTAACTGCGGGGCCGCCCTACGAGCAGTACTTC. The whole variable domain, remainder taken from reference TRBV28 and TRBJ2-7, is DVKVTQSSRYLVKRTGEKVFLECVQDMDHENMFWYRQDPGLGLRLIYFSYDVKMKEKGDIPEGYSVSREKKERFSLILESASTNQTSMYLCASLTAGPPYEQYFGPGTRLTVT.

This clonotype was seen ten or more times. As DNA, the CDR3 is TGTGCCACCAGTGATTACTTAGAGCAGTTCTTC. Its protein is CATSDYLEQFF. The chain is built from TRBV24-1 and TRBJ2-1; D gene ambiguous. V was trimmed by 2 bases and J by 10 bases, leaving 5 bases between them. The CDR3 extends over 11 amino acids. Germline V lookup: CDR1 KGHDR, CDR2 SFDVKD.

This clonotype appeared many times. The chain combines TRBV28 with TRBJ2-1; D is possibly TRBD1 (6 bases). CDR3 length equals 18 residues. In germline, CDR1 is MDHEN, CDR2 SYDVKM. V was pared by 3 bases and J by 4 bases, with 22 bases between. CDR3 DNA sequence: TGTGCCAGCAGTTTCATACAGGGTCTGCTGAGGGGTTACAATGAGCAGTTCTTC. It is translated as CASSFIQGLLRGYNEQFF.

The chain joins TRBV5-1 to TRBJ2-1; TRBD2 agrees at 8 bases. The germline gives CDR1 SGHRS, CDR2 YFSETQ. The CDR3 runs 13 residues. Trimming at V came to 4 bases and at J to 10 bases, leaving 7 bases not matched to a gene. DNA of the CDR3: TGCGCCAGCAGCAGCGGGAGCGGACTAGAGCAGTTCTTC. It yields the protein CASSSGSGLEQFF.

This clonotype was detected a few times. The genes are TRBV24-1 and TRBJ1-5; perhaps TRBD1 as D (6 bases). CDR3 length equals 13 residues. The germline V gene has CDR1 KGHDR and CDR2 SFDVKD. V shed 10 bases and J shed 6 bases, with 15 bases lying between them. The CDR3 sequence is CATAEGGAQPQHF. CDR3 DNA: TGTGCCACTGCCGAAGGGGGGGCTCAGCCCCAGCATTTT.

J is TRBJ2-5 and V is TRBV4-1, with 8 bases identical to TRBD1. Germline V CDR1 and CDR2: MGHRA, YSYEKL. This CDR3 spans 16 amino acids. Trimming cost V 3 bases and J 5 bases; bases outside gene matches: 11. CDR3 coding DNA: TGCGCCAGCAGCCAGTCAGCAGGGGGCTCGGGGGAGACCCAGTACTTC. The encoded protein is CASSQSAGGSGETQYF.